This entry lists 5 T cell receptor beta chains sequenced from one sample in a study of vaccination and CD4 T cells after COVID-19 (dated by TCRdb to between 2021 and 2022). No antigen has been identified for these receptors. This specimen's treatment or condition label, per the study, means: roughly nine-day PBMC culture with coronavirus spike peptide pools or control peptides (ViraFEST assay). The library was obtained by PCR. Sequenced on an Illumina iSeq 100. DNA from cultured CD4+ T cells underwent TCR sequencing with the Oncomine TCR Beta short-read assay at the Johns Hopkins FTIC core. The public reads were reanalyzed by TCRdb: fastp trimming at Q25, MiXCR alignment, in-frame beta chains only. Rows with one shared CDR3 protein collapse into an entry with the most common genes and DNA. This sample lists about 19,000 distinct CDR3 sequences; around 42% were detected once. Together, the top ten hold over 12% of the sample.

The specimen sequenced was cultured CD4+ T cells from blood. These receptor sequences come from a human donor with COVID-19.

The chain uses TRBV7-3 and TRBJ2-3; 12 bases align to TRBD2. Trimming removed 2 bases from V and 6 bases from J; junction bases left unmatched: 3. The CDR3 covers 15 residues. In germline, CDR1 is SGHTA, CDR2 FQGTGA. The CDR3 here is CASSLLAGGMDTQYF. The CDR3 nucleotides are TGTGCCAGCAGCTTACTAGCGGGGGGGATGGATACGCAGTATTTT.

The V gene is TRBV11-2, the J gene TRBJ2-2; D may be TRBD1 (6 bases). V was pared by 7 bases and J by 6 bases, with 12 bases between. There are 13 residues in the CDR3. The germline gives CDR1 SGHAT, CDR2 FQNNGV. DNA for the CDR3: TGTGCCAGCAACCTACAGGGTCCCGGGGAGCTGTTTTTT. Translating gives CASNLQGPGELFF.

The chain has TRBV6-4 and TRBJ2-3; 10 bases match TRBD2. Looked up from germline, CDR1 is MRHNA and CDR2 is SNTAGT. There are 16 residues in the CDR3. V was clipped by 6 bases and J by 5 bases; unmatched bases: 11. The CDR3 protein is CASSALERGGKDTQYF. Written as DNA, the CDR3 is TGTGCCAGCAGCGCCCTGGAGCGGGGGGGCAAAGATACGCAGTATTTT.

The gene calls are TRBV29-1 and TRBJ1-3, with a tentative D call TRBD1 (5 bases). V lost 7 bases, J lost 0 bases, and 10 bases lay in between. Germline loops: CDR1 SQVTM, CDR2 ANQGSEA. The CDR3 covers 13 residues. This CDR3 reads CSASGLSGNTIYF. The CDR3 coding sequence is TGCAGCGCATCGGGACTCTCTGGAAACACCATATATTTT. The full variable domain, completed using reference TRBV29-1 and TRBJ1-3, is SAVISQKPSRDICQRGTSLTIQCQVDSQVTMMFWYRQQPGQSLTLIATANQGSEATYESGFVIDKFPISRPNLTFSTLTVSNMSPEDSSIYLCSASGLSGNTIYFGEGSWLTVV.

This clonotype showed up just a few times. The J gene is TRBJ2-7, the V gene TRBV6-1, with D possibly TRBD1 on 5 matching bases. The CDR3 runs 12 residues. Germline V lookup: CDR1 MNHNS, CDR2 SASEGT. V gave up 4 bases and J gave up 6 bases, with 10 bases separating them. CDR3: CASSASRVEQYF. CDR3 DNA: TGTGCCAGCAGTGCAAGCAGGGTCGAGCAGTACTTC.